This TCR beta chain was captured by sequencing in a study of blood T cells in healthy people across ages (dated by TCRdb to the mid-2010s). Turning to the overall study: In model experiments, template switching captured roughly one uniquely barcoded TCR beta cDNA molecule for every two T cells. Using deep sequencing normalized with unique cDNA molecular identifiers, the study measured how TCR beta repertoire diversity changes with age. The donors were split into four age groups: young (average 16 years), middle-aged (39), aged (62) and long-lived (approximately 80). To avoid experimental bias, donors of different ages were randomly spread across the sequencing lanes. For two donors (one aged 18 to 30 and one aged 80 or older), the study analyzed two additional independent replicas of 1 million unique cDNA reads from the same blood draw. General conclusions and limits of the study: Conclusive comparison of naive and antigen-experienced compartments was prevented by the profiling of bulk unsorted PBMCs. Estimates of total diversity based on one million sequenced T cells were regarded as lower bounds and as underestimates. There was a strong correlation between observed TCR beta diversity and the percentage of naive T cells measured by flow cytometry. Compared with the aged group, the long-lived group had more naive CD4+ T cells, fewer expanded clones and increased TCR diversity, suggesting age selection. Because the CMV infection status of the donors was unknown, age-related changes in expanded clonotypes may potentially have been confounded. Observed TCR beta diversity per million T cells fell roughly linearly with age, and a significant reduction was already apparent by age around 36.

V loses 4 bases, J loses 1 base, and the germline ends lie 15 bases apart. Its CDR3 holds 15 amino acids, cysteine through phenylalanine. Only the CDR3 part of the read is kept: 45 bases, read in frame from the first base. The CDR1 and CDR2 encoded by the germline V gene are SGHDT and YYEEEE. The donors were around 39 Caucasian individuals from Russia, aged roughly 6 to 90 years, who were systemically healthy. Each donor gave around 9.9 milliliters of peripheral blood, collected into EDTA-treated Vacutainer tubes. PBMCs were isolated by Ficoll-Paque density-gradient centrifugation, with at least 7 million obtained per sample. Trizol reagent was used to extract total RNA from PBMCs, with at least 6 micrograms per sample. Naive CD45RAhigh/CD27high T cell percentages were measured by flow cytometry on a PBMC aliquot from every donor. Libraries came from 5' RACE. Sequencing relied on an Illumina HiSeq 2500. The second PCR ran for about 7 to 11 cycles and used a J-beta primer mix along with a sample-barcoded 5' primer. Each TCR beta cDNA molecule received a unique molecular identifier from a template-switch 5' adaptor carrying 12 random nucleotides. Each sample yielded at least 2.5 million CDR3-containing paired-end reads. All of the RNA was converted into first-strand cDNA using the Mint cDNA synthesis kit, with a TRBC-specific oligonucleotide serving as the primer. All cDNA was treated with uracil-DNA glycosylase and then went through a first 18-cycle PCR with the universal primers M1SS and BC2_uni_R. Turning to the authors' computational methods: For normalization, 1 million high-quality reads were randomly selected from each sample, with every read carrying a distinct molecular identifier. Instead of being binned into consensus sequences, reads with shared molecular identifiers were discarded. MiTCR, set to a Q25 quality threshold and the strictest error-elimination algorithm, was used for CDR3 identification, clonotype clustering and error correction. A nonparametric unseen species model with Euler transformation was used to estimate lower-bound total TCR beta diversity. TCRdb applied fastp at Q25 and MiXCR to the public reads, then kept only in-frame beta chains. When rows share a CDR3 protein, they turn into one entry using the most common DNA and genes. Clone size and V and J calls follow TCRdb, not the original study. This sample comprises 1.5 million to 1.8 million distinct CDR3 sequences, under 55% of them detected only once. The leading ten clones occupy about 3.8% of the sample.

This clonotype has only a few counts. Its antigen is currently not known. Base qualities are not provided; no much larger clone lies one nucleotide away. The specimen sequenced was blood. This sequence was found in a woman aged 18-29 years in good health. The rearrangement combines TRBV5-6 with TRBJ2-7; perhaps TRBD1 is the D gene, with 6 bases matching. CDR3 loop: CASSLIRDISYEQYF. The bases are TGTGCCAGCAGCCTCATCCGGGACATTTCCTACGAGCAGTACTTC.